This T cell receptor (beta chain) was identified during a study of shared clonotypes between healthy human individuals. Sequencing used immunoSEQ multiplex PCR; TCRdb keeps in-frame clones, though not all of them. The profile shows roughly 2 million clones, over 85% of them singletons. For this clone: Its antigen is currently unknown.

Study-wide points: Tissues were not sampled, only blood, and their repertoires likely differ. Non-shared clonotypes had lower generation probabilities than those shared by all four donors. Across a handful of donors, naive CD4 shared around 5.4%, naive CD8 less than 4%, memory CD4 roughly 2.4%, memory CD8 0.4% to 0.5%. Expectations were that clonotype sharing among donors would be affected by sequencing depth.

Germline lookup yields CDR1 KGHSH and CDR2 LQKENI. V gave up 5 bases and J gave up 7 bases, with 15 bases separating them. This CDR3 comprises 14 residues. This TCR was recovered from a young man in good health. The V and J genes are TRBV18 and TRBJ1-5; D may be TRBD1 (5 bases). Sequencing was performed on naive CD4+ T cells sorted from blood. The subset is: CD45RA+ positively selected. The chain's CDR3 is CASSGGGVGQPQHF. CDR3 sequence (DNA): TGTGCCAGCTCAGGCGGGGGGGTTGGACAGCCCCAGCATTTT.